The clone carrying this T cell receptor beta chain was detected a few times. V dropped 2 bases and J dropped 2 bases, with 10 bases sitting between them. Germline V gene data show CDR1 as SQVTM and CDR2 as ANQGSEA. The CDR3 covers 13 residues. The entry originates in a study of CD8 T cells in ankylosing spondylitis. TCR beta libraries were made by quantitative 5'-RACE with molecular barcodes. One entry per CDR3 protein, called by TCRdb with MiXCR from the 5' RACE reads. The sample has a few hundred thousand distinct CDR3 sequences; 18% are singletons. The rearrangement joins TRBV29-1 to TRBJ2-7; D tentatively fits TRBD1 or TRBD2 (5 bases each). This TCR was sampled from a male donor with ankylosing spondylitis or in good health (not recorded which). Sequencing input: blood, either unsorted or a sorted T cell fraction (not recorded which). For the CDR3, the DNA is TGCAGCGTTGAAATGGGGGACCCCTACGAGCAGTACTTC. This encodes CSVEMGDPYEQYF.